This T cell receptor beta chain was recorded in a study of blood T cell repertoires in COVID-19. The wider study: Acute and convalescent COVID-19 samples came from the United States, Italy and Spain. PBMCs, B-cell-depleted T cells, or T cells were the source of the cDNA or gDNA that made up the material.

Trimming took 6 bases from V and 2 from J, leaving 16 bases between them. Germline V gene sequence: CDR1 SNHLY, CDR2 FYNNEI. This CDR3 has 15 residues. Clones were sequenced by immunoSEQ multiplex PCR, and TCRdb holds only the in-frame ones, with some missing. The top ten hold less than 10% of the sample, which has over 90,000 clones, approximately 84% seen once. Sequencing was carried out using peripheral blood. The clonotype comes from a man aged 40-55 years with active or convalescent COVID-19. The gene calls are TRBV2 and TRBJ2-5; D is perhaps TRBD2 (6 bases). The CDR3 here is CASSSGEPPQETQYF. The CDR3, as DNA: TGTGCCAGCAGCTCGGGGGAACCCCCGCAAGAGACCCAGTACTTC.